Each of the 5 T cell receptor beta chains below was sequenced from the same sample in a study of T-cell reconstitution after alpha-beta-depleted transplantation in children. Preparation of the TCRbeta library was carried out with unique molecular identifiers. TCRdb ran MiXCR on the PCR reads and lists one entry per CDR3 protein. Of 150,000 to 200,000 distinct CDR3 sequences in the sample, about 6.8% were seen once. The sequencing used PBMCs from the stem cell graft donor, collected from the stem cell graft. Every receptor here comes from a human donor who donated a stem cell graft to a child with Wiskott-Aldrich syndrome.

This clonotype was recorded at least ten times. The chain couples TRBV20-1 to TRBJ2-1; 11 bases align to TRBD2. Looked up from germline, CDR1 is DFQATT and CDR2 is SNEGSKA (reference sequence). There are 15 residues in the CDR3. After removal of 6 bases from V and 6 bases from J, the junction contained 10 bases not matched to a gene. The CDR3 bases are TGCAGTGCCGAATATAGCGGGGGGGCCTTCAATGAGCAGTTCTTC. Translating gives CSAEYSGGAFNEQFF.

This clonotype turned up a few times. This rearrangement joins TRBV9 to TRBJ2-3; no definite D call. Germline CDR1 and CDR2: SGDLS and YYNGEE. Trimming took 0 bases from V and 2 from J, leaving 4 bases between them. This CDR3 is built from 13 residues. The CDR3 nucleotides are TGTGCCAGCAGCGTAGTTTCCACAGATACGCAGTATTTT. It is translated as CASSVVSTDTQYF.

Many counts were recorded for this clonotype. The chain recombines TRBV13 with TRBJ1-2; 9 bases align to TRBD1. V was clipped by 3 bases and J by 6 bases; unmatched bases: 11. Germline CDR1 reads PRHDT; CDR2 reads FYEKMQ (reference sequence). The CDR3 is 16 amino acids. The DNA for the CDR3 is TGTGCCAGCAGCTTTCTTCCGGGACAGGGTCTTGATGGCTACACCTTC. Protein: CASSFLPGQGLDGYTF.

This clonotype was picked up many times. The chain uses TRBV15 and TRBJ2-3, with TRBD2 as a possible D gene (5 bases). V was pared by 0 bases and J by 3 bases, with 16 bases between. Germline CDR1 LNHNV, CDR2 YYDKDF (reference sequence). The CDR3 covers 17 residues. The DNA for the CDR3 is TGTGCCACCAGCAGAGATCTGCGTCGTGGCGGGACAGATACGCAGTATTTT. It is translated as CATSRDLRRGGTDTQYF.

This clonotype has a count of ten or more. The CDR3, as DNA: TGCAGCGTTGCAGGGGGGGGACGGGCCGAGCAGTACTTC. It specifies CSVAGGGRAEQYF. The J gene is TRBJ2-7, the V gene TRBV29-1; the D call may be TRBD1 or TRBD2 (7 bases each). V dropped 4 bases and J dropped 6 bases, with 16 bases sitting between them. The CDR3 has 13 amino acids. Germline CDR1 SQVTM, CDR2 ANQGSEA.